A single sample gave rise to the 30 T cell receptor beta chains below, sequenced in a study of metastatic and nonmetastatic thyroid tumors (dated by TCRdb to about 2020). Library method: PCR. The listed sequencing device is Illumina HiSeq 4000. TCRdb applied fastp at Q25 and MiXCR to the public reads, then kept only in-frame beta chains. In all, the sample holds about 30,000 clones, and just under 25% of those were seen once. The ten most abundant clones make up more than 8% of the sample. No treatment had been received by any patient before thyroid surgery. Sample: blood. These TCRs come from a female donor with papillary thyroid cancer or a benign thyroid nodule (not recorded which). Some clones in this sample may be carry-over from other donors' samples.

For this clone: Without the conserved terminal phenylalanine or tryptophan, this CDR3 likely stems from a read error. The chain joins TRBV12-3 or TRBV12-4 to TRBJ2-1, with D unresolved. The CDR3 spans 16 residues. Trimming pared 0 bases from V and 6 bases from J, leaving 15 bases between. CDR3 loop: CASSLAQTHWINEQFL. The DNA of the CDR3 is TGTGCCAGCAGTTTAGCGCAGACCCACTGGATCAATGAGCAGTTCTTG.

Note on this clone: One end of the junction varies from germline; a read error may be responsible. This chain joins TRBV3-1 and TRBJ1-4; no definite D call. This CDR3 is built from 13 residues. CDR1 is LGHDT, CDR2 YNNKEL, per germline (reference sequence). The CDR3 region is CASSATWVEKLFF. CDR3 DNA: TGTGCCAGCAGCGCTACATGGGTTGAAAAACTGTTTTTC.

This clone was picked up many times. This chain's CDR3 is CAWRTGFLFNEQYF. The DNA of the CDR3 is TGTGCCTGGAGGACAGGGTTTTTGTTCAACGAGCAGTACTTC. The genes are TRBV30 and TRBJ2-7, with 7 bases identical to TRBD1. The V gene end was trimmed by 3 bases and the J gene end by 5 bases; junction bases not matched to a gene: 10. Per germline, CDR1 GTSNPN and CDR2 SVGIG (reference sequence). CDR3 length: 14 residues. The full variable domain, rest sourced from reference TRBV30 and TRBJ2-7, is SQTIHQWPATLVQPVGSPLSLECTVEGTSNPNLYWYRQAAGRGLQLLFYSVGIGQISSEVPQNLSASRPQDRQFILSSKKLLLSDSGFYLCAWRTGFLFNEQYFGPGTRLTVT.

This chain uses TRBV5-1 with TRBJ2-7, with 12 nucleotides matching TRBD2. The J segment lost 0 bases and the V segment lost 2 bases, leaving 12 bases of the junction unmatched. The CDR3 extends over 19 amino acids. CDR1 and CDR2 from the germline V gene are SGHRS and YFSETQ. CDR3 DNA sequence: TGCGCCAGCAGCTTCGGGGGGTTGGCGACTAGCGGGAGCTCCTACGAGCAGTACTTC. Its protein product is CASSFGGLATSGSSYEQYF.

This clone was counted between two and nine times. The CDR3 sequence is CASSVGQNSYNEQFF. The CDR3 DNA is TGTGCCAGCAGCGTAGGTCAGAATTCCTACAATGAGCAGTTCTTC. This chain links TRBV9 with TRBJ2-1, with unresolved D. This CDR3 is built from 15 residues. V gave up 0 bases and J gave up 1 base, with 8 bases separating them. Germline loops: CDR1 SGDLS, CDR2 YYNGEE. Full variable domain (remainder filled in from reference TRBV9 and TRBJ2-1): DSGVTQTPKHLITATGQRVTLRCSPRSGDLSVYWYQQSLDQGLQFLIQYYNGEERAKGNILERFSAQQFPDLHSELNLSSLELGDSALYFCASSVGQNSYNEQFFGPGTRLTVL.

This clone has ten or more counts. The gene calls are TRBV18 and TRBJ2-1; 9 nucleotides align to TRBD2. Trimming at V came to 5 bases and at J to 0 bases, leaving 5 bases not matched to a gene. The germline V gene encodes CDR1 KGHSH and CDR2 LQKENI. CDR3 length: 16 amino acids. For the CDR3, the DNA is TGTGCCAGCTCATCTAGCGGGAAGAGCTCCTACAATGAGCAGTTCTTC. Amino acid sequence: CASSSSGKSSYNEQFF.

In its sample, this clone was seen many times. This may be a read error: a much more frequent sequence differs by one nucleotide. The same CDR3 is also encoded by other DNA sequences in this sample. The rearrangement joins TRBV5-1 to TRBJ2-3, with 15 nucleotides matching TRBD2. The CDR3 is made up of 17 amino acids. V shed 3 bases, J shed 3 bases, and the junction held 5 bases outside the gene matches. Germline V gene sequence: CDR1 SGHRS, CDR2 YFSETQ. In DNA, the CDR3 is TGCGCCAGCAGCTCCTCCGGACTAGCGGGGGGGACAGATACGCAGTATTTT. Protein sequence: CASSSSGLAGGTDTQYF. The full variable domain, completed using reference TRBV5-1 and TRBJ2-3, is KAGVTQTPRYLIKTRGQQVTLSCSPISGHRSVSWYQQTPGQGLQFLFEYFSETQRNKGNFPGRFSGRQFSNSRSEMNVSTLELGDSALYLCASSSSGLAGGTDTQYFGPGTRLTVL.

The chain recombines TRBV5-6 with TRBJ2-7; perhaps TRBD1 as D (6 bases). V was cut by 0 bases and J by 7 bases, with 17 bases left in between. The V gene's germline CDR1 is SGHDT and CDR2 YYEEEE. The CDR3 length is 15 residues. CDR3 amino acids: CASSLEGHGVGEQYF. The CDR3 bases are TGTGCCAGCAGCTTGGAGGGACACGGGGTGGGAGAGCAGTACTTC.

This clone came up a few times. At one end, the junction sequence differs from germline, possibly due to a read error. The DNA for the CDR3 is TGTGCCAGCAGTCCGAGTCACGTGTTCTCCTACGAGCAGCACTTC. Its translation is CASSPSHVFSYEQHF. The V gene is TRBV6-1, the J gene TRBJ2-7; D remains unclear. This CDR3 has 15 residues. The germline gives CDR1 MNHNS, CDR2 SASEGT.

This clone has just a few counts. The gene calls are TRBV28 and TRBJ2-3; 9 positions agree with TRBD1. Germline trimming cut 4 bases from V and 1 base from J; bases unmatched to any gene: 15. There are 19 residues in the CDR3. The germline V gene has CDR1 MDHEN and CDR2 SYDVKM. The CDR3 sequence: CASSSTRFDRGSGTDTQYF. The CDR3 DNA follows: TGTGCCAGCAGTTCCACCCGATTCGACAGGGGGAGTGGCACAGATACGCAGTATTTT.

In this sample, this clone turned up once. This chain joins TRBV11-3 and TRBJ2-2; unclear D gene. V shed 1 base and J shed 6 bases, with 9 bases lying between them. This CDR3 comprises 14 residues. CDR1 is SGHNT and CDR2 is YENEEA in the germline V gene. The CDR3 sequence is CASSLGRAAGELFF. CDR3 DNA sequence: TGTGCCAGCAGCTTAGGACGGGCCGCCGGGGAGCTGTTTTTT. The entire variable domain, with the rest obtained from reference TRBV11-3 and TRBJ2-2, is as follows: EAGVVQSPRYKIIEKKQPVAFWCNPISGHNTLYWYLQNLGQGPELLIRYENEEAVDDSQLPKDRFSAERLKGVDSTLKIQPAELGDSAVYLCASSLGRAAGELFFGEGSRLTVL.

This clone was observed a few times. A much larger clone sits a single nucleotide away, making a read error possible. This chain links TRBV5-6 with TRBJ1-1, with TRBD1 identical over 9 bases. The CDR3 consists of 14 residues. Germline CDR1 is SGHDT and CDR2 is YYEEEE. CDR3 loop: CASTTGTGNTEALF. Written as DNA, the CDR3 is TGTGCCAGCACCACTGGGACAGGGAATACTGAAGCTCTCTTT.

This clone was seen repeatedly, ten times or more. CDR3 nucleotides: TGTGCCAGCAGCCACACCGGACTAGCGGGTTTCAATGAGCAGTTCTTC. Translating it yields CASSHTGLAGFNEQFF. The V gene is TRBV9, the J gene TRBJ2-1; 11 bases agree with TRBD2. Germline CDR1 and CDR2: SGDLS and YYNGEE. CDR3 length: 16 amino acids. Trimming cost V 4 bases and J 6 bases; bases outside gene matches: 9.

A word on this clone: A read error may explain this, as a much larger clone is one base away. Lacking the conserved final phenylalanine or tryptophan, this CDR3 likely reflects a read error. Other nucleotide sequences from this sample produce the same CDR3. The genes are TRBV10-1 and TRBJ2-2, with TRBD1 matching 7 bases. This CDR3 is built from 13 residues. Looked up from germline, CDR1 is WNHNN and CDR2 is SYGVQD (reference sequence). CDR3 nucleotide sequence: TGTGCCAGCAGTGACAGGGACACCGGGGAGCTGTTTCTT. Translating gives CASSDRDTGELFL.

This clone showed up many times. V gene TRBV20-1 combines with J gene TRBJ2-1, with 14 bases fitting TRBD2. Germline V lookup: CDR1 DFQATT, CDR2 SNEGSKA (reference sequence). Unmatched junction bases numbered 12, after V lost 6 bases and J lost 5 bases. The CDR3 covers 17 residues. CDR3 sequence: CSATPGTSGRVNNEQFF. DNA of the CDR3: TGCAGTGCCACCCCCGGGACTAGCGGGAGAGTTAACAATGAGCAGTTCTTC.

This rearrangement joins TRBV7-8 to TRBJ1-5; D is unclear. The germline V gene encodes CDR1 SGHVS and CDR2 FQNEAQ. The CDR3 runs 17 residues. Deletions cut 4 bases from V and 0 bases from J, with 16 bases between. The CDR3 region is CASSYGPSRNSNQPQHF. CDR3 sequence (DNA): TGTGCCAGCAGCTACGGTCCAAGTAGAAATAGCAATCAGCCCCAGCATTTT.

Ten or more counts support this clone. The rearrangement links TRBV18 to TRBJ1-5, with a tentative D call TRBD1 (5 bases). Per germline, CDR1 KGHSH and CDR2 LQKENI. V was pared by 3 bases and J by 0 bases, with 9 bases between. The CDR3 sequence is 15 residues long. The CDR3 bases are TGTGCCAGCTCACCTCGACAGAGTAGCAATCAGCCCCAGCATTTT. Its protein product is CASSPRQSSNQPQHF.

To note about this clone: Other nucleotide sequences from this sample produce the same CDR3. J is TRBJ2-7 and V is TRBV13; no firm D call. With 3 bases removed from V and 3 bases from J, the gap between germline ends came to 12 bases. The length of the CDR3 is 14 residues. Germline V gene sequence: CDR1 PRHDT, CDR2 FYEKMQ (reference sequence). The CDR3 nucleotides read TGTGCCAGCAGCTTTTATGGCCAGAGCTACGAGCAGTACTTC. This translates into CASSFYGQSYEQYF.

This clone was recorded many times. The chain employs TRBV5-4 and TRBJ2-7; D may be TRBD1 (6 bases). The CDR3 runs 14 residues. V was trimmed by 4 bases and J by 3 bases, leaving 14 bases between them. The germline CDR1 and CDR2 sequences are SGHNT and YYREEE (reference sequence). The CDR3 spells CASSRGTGNYEQYF. CDR3 DNA sequence: TGTGCCAGCAGCAGGGGGACGGGGAACTACGAGCAGTACTTC.

The chain is built from TRBV9 and TRBJ2-1; D possibly corresponds to TRBD2 (6 bases). Germline V gene sequence: CDR1 SGDLS, CDR2 YYNGEE. CDR3 length: 15 amino acids. V was shortened by 0 bases and J by 4 bases, with 11 bases between the two germline ends. CDR3 residues: CASSVEGGTYNEQFF. CDR3 coding DNA: TGTGCCAGCAGCGTAGAGGGAGGAACATACAATGAGCAGTTCTTC.

This clone was counted a few times. The V call is TRBV19, the J call TRBJ2-1; D gene uncertain. CDR1 LNHDA and CDR2 SQIVND come from the germline V gene (reference sequence). This CDR3 has 15 amino acids. Trimming shortened V by 5 bases and J by 8 bases, and 19 bases separated the two germline ends. CDR3 nucleotide sequence: TGTGCCAGTAGTTTCTGGGCATCCCCCGGCCATGAGCAGTTCTTC. Translated, it gives CASSFWASPGHEQFF. The whole variable domain, remainder taken from reference TRBV19 and TRBJ2-1, is DGGITQSPKYLFRKEGQNVTLSCEQNLNHDAMYWYRQDPGQGLRLIYYSQIVNDFQKGDIAEGYSVSREKKESFPLTVTSAQKNPTAFYLCASSFWASPGHEQFFGPGTRLTVL.

This clone came up many times. The chain is built from TRBV5-1 and TRBJ1-1, with D hard to call. V lost 5 bases and J lost 1, with 6 bases in between. Germline CDR1 reads SGHRS; CDR2 reads YFSETQ. The CDR3 has 12 residues. The CDR3 protein is CASREQNTEAFF. The CDR3, as DNA: TGCGCCAGCAGGGAGCAGAACACTGAAGCTTTCTTT.

The chain couples TRBV27 to TRBJ2-7, with 13 positions matching TRBD2. The CDR3 runs to 13 residues. Per the germline V gene, CDR1 is MNHEY and CDR2 is SMNVEV (reference sequence). With 6 bases clipped from V and 7 bases from J, the junction kept 3 bases outside the gene matches. CDR3 in DNA: TGTGCCAGCAGACCGGGACTAGCGGGAGAGCAGTACTTC. It specifies CASRPGLAGEQYF.

The sample holds many counts of this clone. One base away lies a much larger clone, so this may be a sequencing read error. The chain carries TRBV7-7 and TRBJ2-7; 11 bases align to TRBD2. CDR1 and CDR2 from the germline V gene are SSHAT and FNYEAQ (reference sequence). The CDR3 has 17 amino acids. This chain's CDR3 is CASSLPSGASGRLGQYF. DNA for the CDR3: TGTGCTAGCAGCTTGCCTTCGGGGGCTAGCGGGAGGCTGGGGCAGTACTTC.

CDR3 loop: CASSASGYNEQFF. In DNA, the CDR3 is TGTGCCAGCTCCGCTAGCGGTTACAATGAGCAGTTCTTC. This rearrangement joins TRBV9 to TRBJ2-1, with 7 bases matching TRBD2. Germline V gene lookup returns CDR1 SGDLS and CDR2 YYNGEE. Germline trimming cut 7 bases from V and 4 bases from J; bases unmatched to any gene: 5. The length of the CDR3 is 13 residues.

The chain has TRBV19 and TRBJ1-5, with D unresolved. Trimming took 3 bases from V and 9 from J, leaving 6 bases between them. The CDR3 is 11 residues long. Germline V gene data show CDR1 as LNHDA and CDR2 as SQIVND (reference sequence). In DNA, the CDR3 is TGTGCCAGTAGTATTTATGGGCCCCAGCATTTT. This translates into CASSIYGPQHF. Using reference TRBV19 and TRBJ1-5 for the parts outside the CDR3, the full variable domain is DGGITQSPKYLFRKEGQNVTLSCEQNLNHDAMYWYRQDPGQGLRLIYYSQIVNDFQKGDIAEGYSVSREKKESFPLTVTSAQKNPTAFYLCASSIYGPQHFGDGTRLSIL.

This clone was counted many times. The genes are TRBV9 and TRBJ2-6; D gene unclear. This CDR3 has 17 residues. The V end was cut by 4 bases, the J end by 3 bases, with 17 bases between. Germline CDR1 SGDLS, CDR2 YYNGEE. CDR3 coding DNA: TGTGCCAGCAGCCCAGGAGTACCGAGGATTGGGGCCAACGTCCTGACTTTC. Its protein product is CASSPGVPRIGANVLTF.

The table lists this clone with many counts. This sequence joins TRBV3-1 and TRBJ2-2, with 7 bases aligning to TRBD1. Per germline, CDR1 LGHDT and CDR2 YNNKEL (reference sequence). V lost 3 bases and J lost 7; bases outside the gene matches: 14. The CDR3 runs to 17 residues. This CDR3 is CASSHEQGNRAVGELFF. DNA for the CDR3: TGTGCCAGCAGCCATGAACAGGGGAATCGGGCAGTCGGGGAGCTGTTTTTT.

CDR3 sequence reads: CASSNFTQETQYF. The CDR3 coding sequence is TGTGCCAGCAGTAATTTCACTCAAGAGACCCAGTACTTC. V usage is TRBV6-2 or TRBV6-3 and J usage is TRBJ2-5; unclear D gene. The CDR3 extends over 13 amino acids. Deletions cut 5 bases from V and 2 bases from J, with 9 bases between. Germline assignment: CDR1 MNHEY and CDR2 SVGEGT.

The chain's CDR3 is CASSPRTTTYEQYF. The CDR3 DNA is TGTGCCAGCAGCCCTAGGACTACTACCTACGAGCAGTACTTC. V gene TRBV7-2 combines with J gene TRBJ2-7, with D perhaps matching TRBD2 (6 bases). Germline lookup yields CDR1 SGHTA and CDR2 FQGNSA. V was trimmed by 5 bases and J by 2 bases, leaving 13 bases between them. This CDR3 has 14 residues. Drawing the rest from reference TRBV7-2 and TRBJ2-7, the complete variable domain is GAGVSQSPSNKVTEKGKDVELRCDPISGHTALYWYRQSLGQGLEFLIYFQGNSAPDKSGLPSDRFSAERTGGSVSTLTIQRTQQEDSAVYLCASSPRTTTYEQYFGPGTRLTVT.